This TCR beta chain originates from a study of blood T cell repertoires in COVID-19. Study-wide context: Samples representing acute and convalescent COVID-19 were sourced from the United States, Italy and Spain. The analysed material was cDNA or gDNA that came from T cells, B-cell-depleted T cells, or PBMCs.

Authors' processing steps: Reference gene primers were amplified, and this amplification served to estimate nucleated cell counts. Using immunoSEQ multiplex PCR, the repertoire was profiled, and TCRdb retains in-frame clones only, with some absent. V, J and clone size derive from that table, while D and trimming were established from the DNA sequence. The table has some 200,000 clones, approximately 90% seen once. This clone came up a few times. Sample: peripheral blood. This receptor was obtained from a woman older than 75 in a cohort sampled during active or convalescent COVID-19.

The CDR3 region has the DNA TGTGCCAGCAGTTACGCACAGGGAAATGAAAAACTGTTTTTT. It encodes CASSYAQGNEKLFF. V and J are TRBV6-6 and TRBJ1-4; TRBD1 might be the D (6 bases). CDR3 length equals 14 residues. Germline V gene data show CDR1 as MNHNY and CDR2 as SVGAGI (reference sequence). V was pared by 2 bases and J by 5 bases, with 9 bases between.